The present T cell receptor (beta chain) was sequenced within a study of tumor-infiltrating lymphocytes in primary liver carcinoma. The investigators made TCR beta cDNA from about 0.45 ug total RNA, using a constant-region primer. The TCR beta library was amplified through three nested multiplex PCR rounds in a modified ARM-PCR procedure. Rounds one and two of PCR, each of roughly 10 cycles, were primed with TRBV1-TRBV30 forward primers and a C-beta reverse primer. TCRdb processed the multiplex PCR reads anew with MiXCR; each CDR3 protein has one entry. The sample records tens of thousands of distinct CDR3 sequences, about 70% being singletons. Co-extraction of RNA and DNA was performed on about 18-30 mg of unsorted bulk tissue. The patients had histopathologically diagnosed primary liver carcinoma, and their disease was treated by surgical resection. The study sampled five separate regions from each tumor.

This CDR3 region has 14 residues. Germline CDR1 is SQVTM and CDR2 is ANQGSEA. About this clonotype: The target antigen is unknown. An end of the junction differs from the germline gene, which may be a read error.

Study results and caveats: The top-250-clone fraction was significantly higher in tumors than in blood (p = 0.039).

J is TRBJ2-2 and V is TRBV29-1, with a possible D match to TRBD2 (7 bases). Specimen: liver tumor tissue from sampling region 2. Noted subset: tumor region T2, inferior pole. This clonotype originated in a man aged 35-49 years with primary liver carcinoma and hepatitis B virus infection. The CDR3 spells CSVDRGARTWELFF. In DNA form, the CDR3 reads TGCAGCGTTGATCGGGGGGCGCGTACCTGGGAGTTGTTTTTT.